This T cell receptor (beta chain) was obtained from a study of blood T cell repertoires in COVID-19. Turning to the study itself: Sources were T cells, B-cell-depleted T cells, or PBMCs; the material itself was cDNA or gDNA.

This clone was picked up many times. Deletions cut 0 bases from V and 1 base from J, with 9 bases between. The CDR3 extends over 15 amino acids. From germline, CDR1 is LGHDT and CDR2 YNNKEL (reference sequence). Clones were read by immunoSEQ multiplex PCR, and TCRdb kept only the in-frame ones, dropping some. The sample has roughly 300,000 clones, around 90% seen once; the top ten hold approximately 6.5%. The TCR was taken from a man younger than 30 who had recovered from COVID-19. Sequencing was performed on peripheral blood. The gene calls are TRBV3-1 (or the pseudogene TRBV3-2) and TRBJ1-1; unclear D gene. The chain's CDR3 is CASSQEEQANTEAFF. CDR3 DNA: TGTGCCAGCAGCCAAGAAGAGCAAGCGAACACTGAAGCTTTCTTT.